Shown below are 17 T cell receptor beta chains from a single sample sequenced in a study of blood T cell repertoires in COVID-19. Libraries were prepared by immunoSEQ multiplex PCR; TCRdb keeps only in-frame clonotypes and omits some of them. The sample comprises approximately 190,000 clones, about 80% of which are singletons, and approximately 6.9% rests with the top ten. The sequencing sample was made of peripheral blood. These receptor sequences come from a man between 60 and 70 years old with acute or convalescent COVID-19.

V is TRBV6-5 and J is TRBJ2-5, with D uncertain. The CDR3 extends over 11 amino acids. Looked up from germline, CDR1 is MNHEY and CDR2 is SVGAGI. Between the trimmed V and J ends, which lost 6 bases and 3 bases, there was a span of 5 bases. The CDR3 bases are TGTGCCAGCAGGGGCGAAGAGACCCAGTACTTC. Its protein product is CASRGEETQYF.

The chain recombines TRBV30 with TRBJ1-1; the D is unclear. Trimming stripped 2 bases from V and 1 base from J, with 8 bases between. This CDR3 has 13 amino acids. In germline, CDR1 is GTSNPN, CDR2 SVGIG (reference sequence). The CDR3 DNA is TGTGCCTGGAGTATGTCGCGGAACACTGAAGCTTTCTTT. Translating gives CAWSMSRNTEAFF.

The chain has TRBV6-1 and TRBJ1-2; no reliable D call. CDR1 is MNHNS and CDR2 is SASEGT in the germline V gene. Trimming shortened V by 2 bases and J by 4 bases, and 8 bases separated the two germline ends. CDR3 size: 13 residues. The CDR3 sequence: CASSEHGIYGYTF. In DNA, the CDR3 is TGTGCCAGCAGTGAACACGGGATCTATGGCTACACCTTC.

The rearrangement links TRBV18 to TRBJ1-6, with 9 bases that match TRBD1. The trim removed 6 bases at V and 10 bases at J, leaving 7 bases unmatched. This CDR3 comprises 14 residues. Germline lookup yields CDR1 KGHSH and CDR2 LQKENI. The DNA of the CDR3 is TGTGCCAGCTCCCTTGACAGGGGGAAATCACCCCTCCACTTT. This sequence encodes CASSLDRGKSPLHF.

The genes are TRBV5-4 and TRBJ1-5, with TRBD1 matching 10 bases. The CDR3 totals 15 residues. Germline trimming cut 4 bases from V and 10 bases from J; bases unmatched to any gene: 11. Germline V gives CDR1 SGHNT, CDR2 YYREEE (reference sequence). DNA for the CDR3: TGTGCCAGCAGCCCGGGGACAGGGGACTCGTCCCCCCAGCATTTT. It codes for CASSPGTGDSSPQHF. Full variable domain (missing parts from reference TRBV5-4 and TRBJ1-5): ETGVTQSPTHLIKTRGQQVTLRCSSQSGHNTVSWYQQALGQGPQFIFQYYREEENGRGNFPPRFSGLQFPNYSSELNVNALELDDSALYLCASSPGTGDSSPQHFGDGTRLSIL.

V gene TRBV2 combines with J gene TRBJ1-1, with a weak D call TRBD1 (6 bases). CDR1 and CDR2 (germline): SNHLY, FYNNEI. The CDR3 contains 13 residues. Between the trimmed V and J ends, which lost 4 bases and 4 bases, there was a span of 10 bases. The CDR3 DNA reads TGTGCCAGCAGTGTGGACAGAACCACTGAAGCTTTCTTT. It translates to CASSVDRTTEAFF.

The table lists this clone with a few counts. The germline gene is not matched at one end of the junction; a read error may be the cause. The chain couples TRBV10-1 to TRBJ2-7, with 9 bases identical to TRBD1. Germline CDR1 reads WNHNN; CDR2 reads SYGVQD (reference sequence). The CDR3 is 12 amino acids. CDR3 coding DNA: TGCGCCAGCAGTTACTCTCCGGGACAGGGATCCTTC. Protein product: CASSYSPGQGSF.

The CDR3 loop reads CASSILSGGIEEQFF. The CDR3 bases are TGTGCCAGTAGTATACTTTCGGGAGGGATCGAGGAGCAGTTCTTC. V gene TRBV19 combines with J gene TRBJ2-1, with 8 bases matching TRBD2. This CDR3 comprises 15 residues. Unmatched junction bases numbered 10, after V lost 2 bases and J lost 10 bases. The germline V gene encodes CDR1 LNHDA and CDR2 SQIVND (reference sequence).

The J gene is TRBJ1-5, the V gene TRBV9; no definite D call. Germline V gives CDR1 SGDLS, CDR2 YYNGEE. The CDR3 is made up of 15 amino acids. Trimming took 0 bases from V and 5 from J, leaving 12 bases between them. The CDR3 DNA reads as TGTGCCAGCAGCGTAGCTGGAGTATCATATCAGCCCCAGCATTTT. This codes for CASSVAGVSYQPQHF.

This clone was counted a few times. The chain is built from TRBV6-5 and TRBJ2-7, with TRBD1 matching 10 bases. The length of the CDR3 is 15 residues. V gave up 3 bases and J gave up 6 bases; unmatched junction bases: 8. Germline CDR1 and CDR2: MNHEY and SVGAGI. CDR3 DNA sequence: TGTGCCAGCAGTTATCTAGGGACAGGGGTATCCGAGCAGTACTTC. Protein: CASSYLGTGVSEQYF.

This clone was seen at least ten times. The rearrangement uses TRBV9 and TRBJ2-1, with 9 bases identical to TRBD2. This CDR3 spans 17 amino acids. Germline V gene sequence: CDR1 SGDLS, CDR2 YYNGEE. With V trimmed by 1 base and J by 9 bases, 14 bases remained unmatched. The DNA of the CDR3 is TGTGCCAGCAGCGTAACCCGTCTAGCGGGGCCCTTCGGTGAGCAGTTCTTC. Its translation: CASSVTRLAGPFGEQFF.

This clone showed up just once. V and J are TRBV5-6 and TRBJ2-7, with unresolved D. The germline gives CDR1 SGHDT, CDR2 YYEEEE. The CDR3 consists of 13 residues. Trimming left V 2 bases short and J 0 bases short, with 6 bases between. The CDR3 region is CASSFLSSYEQYF. The CDR3 region has the DNA TGTGCCAGCAGCTTTCTAAGCTCCTACGAGCAGTACTTC.

This chain joins TRBV15 and TRBJ1-2; D unresolved. The CDR3 runs 16 residues. V lost 1 base and J lost 0, with 12 bases in between. Germline V lookup: CDR1 LNHNV, CDR2 YYDKDF (reference sequence). For the CDR3, the DNA is TGTGCCACCAGCAGAGTTTTGGGCGACCCTAACTATGGCTACACCTTC. This gives the protein CATSRVLGDPNYGYTF. The variable domain in full, with the rest retrieved from reference TRBV15 and TRBJ1-2, is DAMVIQNPRYQVTQFGKPVTLSCSQTLNHNVMYWYQQKSSQAPKLLFHYYDKDFNNEADTPDNFQSRRPNTSFCFLDIRSPGLGDTAMYLCATSRVLGDPNYGYTFGSGTRLTVV.

The chain joins TRBV3-1 (or the pseudogene TRBV3-2) to TRBJ2-1, with a weak D call TRBD2 (5 bases). V gave up 0 bases and J gave up 0 bases, with 9 bases separating them. Germline CDR1 and CDR2: LGHDT and YNNKEL (reference sequence). This CDR3 is built from 16 residues. CDR3 nucleotide sequence: TGTGCCAGCAGCCAAGATGGAGGTTACTCCTACAATGAGCAGTTCTTC. This codes for CASSQDGGYSYNEQFF.

The chain is built from TRBV3-1 (or the pseudogene TRBV3-2) and TRBJ2-3, with TRBD2 identical over 9 bases. CDR3 length: 17 amino acids. Germline assignment: CDR1 LGHDT and CDR2 YNNKEL (reference sequence). The J segment lost 2 bases and the V segment lost 4 bases, leaving 10 bases of the junction unmatched. The CDR3 region is CASSPLILAGITDTQYF. Written as DNA, the CDR3 is TGTGCCAGCAGCCCGTTAATACTAGCGGGTATCACAGATACGCAGTATTTT.

V gene TRBV4-1 combines with J gene TRBJ2-1, with TRBD2 matching 9 bases. CDR1 and CDR2 from the germline V gene are MGHRA and YSYEKL. V lost 3 bases to trimming and J lost 4 bases; unmatched junction nucleotides: 10. The CDR3 has 17 residues. The CDR3 reads CASSQINSGRFYNEQFF. CDR3 nucleotides: TGCGCCAGCAGCCAGATTAACAGCGGGAGGTTTTACAATGAGCAGTTCTTC.

The DNA of the CDR3 is TGCGCCAGCAGCCAAGATCCCCAGCGGGGGTACAATGAGCAGTTCTTC. Amino acid sequence: CASSQDPQRGYNEQFF. The chain joins TRBV4-3 to TRBJ2-1, with 8 bases aligning to TRBD2. The V gene's germline CDR1 is LGHNA and CDR2 YSLEER. Trimming cost V 0 bases and J 4 bases; bases outside gene matches: 5. The CDR3 loop spans 16 amino acids.